This T cell receptor beta chain was identified in a study of shared clonotypes between healthy human individuals. Study-wide context: CD8 memory received one plate per donor, CD8 naive two, CD4 memory three and CD4 naive three.

The germline V gene has CDR1 SGHNT and CDR2 YENEEA. The CDR3 sequence is 17 residues long. V lost 4 bases and J 6 bases, leaving 21 bases between the germline ends. Some 30,000 T cell genomes (approximately 210 ng DNA) went into each sorted-subset replicate. The protocol was immunoSEQ multiplex PCR, while the TCRdb copy is restricted to in-frame clones and leaves out a portion. There are 2 million to 3 million clones in the sample; approximately 93% occur only once, and approximately 0.36% lies in the top ten. The chain joins TRBV11-3 to TRBJ2-2, with a tentative D call TRBD1 (5 bases). The TCR sequence derives from a man aged 18-30 years in good health. Some clones in this sample may be carry-over from other donors' samples. The sample was naive CD4+ T cells from PBMCs. Subset: CD45RA+ positively selected. CDR3 protein: CASSSGHRSRPAGELFF. The CDR3 region has the DNA TGTGCCAGCAGCTCCGGACACCGAAGCCGCCCAGCCGGGGAGCTGTTTTTT.